These 10 T cell receptor beta chains share one sample of origin, sequenced in a study of shared clonotypes between healthy human individuals. Assay used: immunoSEQ multiplex PCR; TCRdb lists only in-frame clones, some missing. The sample has under 850,000 clones, about 91% seen once. Naive CD8 cells, CD45RO-negative and positively selected for CCR7, excluded terminally differentiated effector memory CD45RA+ cells. The sample consisted of naive CD8+ T cells sorted from blood. Every receptor here comes from a man aged 25-40 years in good health.

The CDR3, as DNA: TGTGCCATCAGTGACCCGAATGAGGGTAGGGTGAACACCGGGGAGCTGTTTTTT. It encodes CAISDPNEGRVNTGELFF. V usage is TRBV10-3 and J usage is TRBJ2-2; maybe TRBD2 (5 bases). The germline V gene has CDR1 ENHRY and CDR2 SYGVKD. This CDR3 comprises 18 residues. Trimming cost V 3 bases and J 1 base, with 18 bases left between them.

This chain connects TRBV9 to TRBJ1-2; D gene ambiguous. The CDR3 length is 15 residues. Germline CDR1 SGDLS, CDR2 YYNGEE. The V gene lost 4 bases and the J gene lost 5 bases, with 18 bases spanning the gap. CDR3 in amino acids: CASSPLDRTRYGYTF. In DNA, the CDR3 is TGTGCCAGCAGCCCCCTTGACCGGACTCGGTATGGCTACACCTTC.

The chain is built from TRBV6-1 and TRBJ2-1; the D is unclear. Germline V CDR1 and CDR2: MNHNS, SASEGT. Trimming pared 10 bases from V and 7 bases from J, leaving 14 bases between. The CDR3 spans 12 residues. This chain's CDR3 is CATLGPGNEQFF. The CDR3 DNA reads TGTGCCACATTAGGGCCCGGAAATGAGCAGTTCTTC.

V gene TRBV29-1 combines with J gene TRBJ1-1; no reliable D call. The CDR3 contains 12 residues. CDR1 is SQVTM, CDR2 ANQGSEA, per germline. The V and J ends lost 7 bases and 1 base respectively, with 10 bases between them. The CDR3 here is CSGLLRNTEAFF. DNA for the CDR3: TGCAGCGGACTTCTTAGGAACACTGAAGCTTTCTTT.

For this clone: Within the sample, other DNA sequences also encode this same CDR3. The gene calls are TRBV4-1 and TRBJ1-4; TRBD1 might be the D (5 bases). Germline V gene data show CDR1 as MGHRA and CDR2 as YSYEKL. Between the trimmed V and J ends, which lost 1 base and 1 base, there was a span of 7 bases. The CDR3 contains 15 residues. CDR3 sequence (DNA): TGCGCCAGCAGCCAAGTTCAGGGAACTAATGAAAAACTGTTTTTT. It is translated as CASSQVQGTNEKLFF.

V is TRBV9 and J is TRBJ1-4; 7 nucleotides align to TRBD1. CDR3 length equals 15 residues. Trimming at V came to 3 bases and at J to 8 bases, leaving 10 bases not matched to a gene. Germline V gene lookup returns CDR1 SGDLS and CDR2 YYNGEE. The CDR3 DNA sequence: TGTGCCAGCAGCGAGACAGGGCATATTGACGAAAAACTGTTTTTT. Residues: CASSETGHIDEKLFF.

The genes are TRBV27 and TRBJ1-2; a weak D match, TRBD1 (5 bases). This CDR3 is built from 13 residues. Between the trimmed V and J ends, which lost 5 bases and 0 bases, there was a span of 7 bases. Germline V gene sequence: CDR1 MNHEY, CDR2 SMNVEV (reference sequence). The chain's CDR3 is CASSPGPNYGYTF. As DNA, the CDR3 is TGTGCCAGCAGTCCGGGACCTAACTATGGCTACACCTTC.

The chain couples TRBV7-8 to TRBJ1-1, with 9 bases aligning to TRBD1. This CDR3 is 17 amino acids long. The germline CDR1 and CDR2 sequences are SGHVS and FQNEAQ. Losses at the gene ends were 5 bases for V and 3 bases for J; bases not matched to a gene: 13. This chain's CDR3 is CASSTNPGQGRDTEAFF. The DNA for the CDR3 is TGTGCCAGCAGCACTAATCCGGGACAGGGTAGGGACACTGAAGCTTTCTTT.

The V gene is TRBV13, the J gene TRBJ1-2, with D possibly TRBD1 on 6 matching bases. This CDR3 is 14 amino acids long. The germline V gene has CDR1 PRHDT and CDR2 FYEKMQ (reference sequence). Trimming took 4 bases from V and 8 from J, leaving 17 bases between them. CDR3 coding DNA: TGTGCCAGCAGCTCAGCCGGGACAAGGGACGGCTACACCTTC. Translation: CASSSAGTRDGYTF. Complete variable domain (other parts from reference TRBV13 and TRBJ1-2): AAGVIQSPRHLIKEKRETATLKCYPIPRHDTVYWYQQGPGQDPQFLISFYEKMQSDKGSIPDRFSAQQFSDYHSELNMSSLELGDSALYFCASSSAGTRDGYTFGSGTRLTVV.

This clone has only a few counts. The V gene is TRBV2, the J gene TRBJ1-5; perhaps TRBD1 as D (5 bases). CDR3 length: 11 residues. The germline V gene has CDR1 SNHLY and CDR2 FYNNEI. The V end was cut by 6 bases, the J end by 5 bases, with 5 bases between. CDR3 coding DNA: TGTGCCAGCAGGGGGGATCAGCCCCAGCATTTT. Translating it yields CASRGDQPQHF.